The rows below give T cell receptor beta chains drawn from one sample of a study of blood T cell repertoires in COVID-19. Sequenced by immunoSEQ multiplex PCR; TCRdb stores in-frame clones only, minus some. The sample consists of 280,000 or so clones, over 75% of them appearing once. Sequencing was done on a sample of peripheral blood. The receptors were sampled from a man aged 18 to 35 with active or convalescent COVID-19. Each CDR3 is given with its conserved first and last residue. Rows may omit the clone size; those that give it use once, few, many or a size class.

abundance	len	v_gene	CDR3aa
-	11	TRBV9	CASSSQLGYTF
once	15	TRBV5-4	CASSPGGTDSYEQYF
-	17	TRBV9	CASSLRAAGGSYNEQFF
-	15	TRBV18	CASSPQQGLPYEQYF
-	18	TRBV6-4	CASSDGGRSIATNEKLFF
-	19	TRBV3-1/TRBV3-2	CASSQESPSGGAGDYEQYF
-	13	TRBV13	CASSTTGPTEAFF
-	13	TRBV7-2	CASSTSGTYEQYF
-	13	TRBV6-5	CASSYFGGLGYTF
-	13	TRBV29-1	CSAGTGTTYEQYF
-	16	TRBV19	CASSSTGISGANVLTF
-	14	TRBV15	CATSGLAGTDTQYF
-	12	TRBV11-1	CASTGGFGELFF
-	15	TRBV18	CASSPGQTASYEQYF
few	14	TRBV3-1/TRBV3-2	CASSQTGGVYEQYF
-	15	TRBV6-5	CASITYRARGYGYTF
-	12	TRBV4-1	CASSQTGDTQYF
-	13	TRBV12-3/TRBV12-4	CASSFGRAETQYF
-	15	TRBV27	CASSPQGGGTDTQYF
-	15	TRBV7-9	CASSLTGGSQETQYF
-	12	TRBV12-3/TRBV12-4	CASSKGSHEQYF
-	14	TRBV5-1	CASSFQSGQETQYF
-	19	TRBV7-3	CASSLTRSHDRVGANEQFF
few	16	TRBV6-4	CASSDWAGKSTDTQYF
-	15	TRBV27	CASGLGGGGNQPQHF
-	17	TRBV5-1	CASSLEAGTGPFDEQFF
few	13	TRBV7-8	CASSLSQGSRYTF
-	15	TRBV3-1/TRBV3-2	CASSQTGTGIYEQYF
-	15	TRBV4-1	CPSSRPETASTEAFF
-	13	TRBV24-1	CATSSLYTGELFF
-	14	TRBV29-1	CSVEGTGTSYEQYF
-	15	TRBV9	CASSAPGQNNEKLFF
-	15	TRBV6-1	CASSEVTGNTGELFF
-	15	TRBV7-9	CASSRGVVGGKTQYF
-	15	TRBV15	CATMLESVGYTEAFF
-	14	TRBV5-4	CASSQPGDPEKLFF
-	15	TRBV7-2	CASSLVRGGGNEQFF
-	13	TRBV2	CASGGADSYEQYF
-	18	TRBV4-1	CASSQEGTSGGNADTQYF
-	11	TRBV5-5	CASSLLQAAFF
-	14	TRBV21-1	CASSKERGGTSYTF
once	16	TRBV13	CASSLGSSGGSGTQYF
-	19	TRBV9	CASSPEGLAGPPGAGELFF
-	13	TRBV27	CASSGQGAGEQYF
few	14	TRBV4-1	CASRDRGINEKLFF
-	14	TRBV19	CASRSTGVNYGYTF
-	13	TRBV19	CASSMVRNTEAFF
-	16	TRBV3-1/TRBV3-2	CASSQKRGGSYNEQFF
-	14	TRBV29-1	CSVKEGQIAAEAFF
-	14	TRBV5-1	CASSLAKGGYGYTF
-	15	TRBV9	CASSVAWGHSTEAFF
-	14	TRBV6-6	CASSSRGPHQPQHF
once	16	TRBV10-1	CASSETTGTSQETQYF
-	16	TRBV15	CATSRDRGRRTDTQYF